The 32 T cell receptor beta chains given below trace back to one sample, sequenced in a study of blood T cell repertoires in COVID-19. Method: immunoSEQ multiplex PCR; TCRdb's copy keeps in-frame clones and lacks some. This sample has roughly 100,000 clones; under 90% occur once, and the top ten carry around 14%. Sequencing was carried out using peripheral blood. The receptor source for this set is a woman in her fifties or sixties with acute or convalescent COVID-19.

V usage is TRBV5-1 and J usage is TRBJ2-5, with D possibly being TRBD2 (6 bases). The V end lost 4 bases, the J end lost 4 bases, and 17 bases lay between the germline ends. CDR1 and CDR2 from the germline V gene are SGHRS and YFSETQ. The CDR3 consists of 15 residues. CDR3 nucleotide sequence: TGCGCCAGCAGCCGCGCCGTTGGAGGGGCAGAGACCCAGTACTTC. Protein: CASSRAVGGAETQYF. Combining the CDR3 with reference TRBV5-1 and TRBJ2-5 gives the whole variable domain KAGVTQTPRYLIKTRGQQVTLSCSPISGHRSVSWYQQTPGQGLQFLFEYFSETQRNKGNFPGRFSGRQFSNSRSEMNVSTLELGDSALYLCASSRAVGGAETQYFGPGTRLLVL.

This sequence joins TRBV2 and TRBJ1-4, with no clear D. Trimming stripped 7 bases from V and 4 bases from J, with 4 bases between. Germline lookup yields CDR1 SNHLY and CDR2 FYNNEI. This CDR3 has 11 amino acids. The CDR3 reads CASNGNEKLFF. CDR3 DNA: TGTGCCAGCAACGGTAATGAAAAACTGTTTTTT.

This clone was detected once. The V call is TRBV5-1, the J call TRBJ2-2; the D gene is possibly TRBD1 (7 bases). The V end was cut by 5 bases, the J end by 3 bases, with 11 bases between. This CDR3 is built from 14 residues. The germline V gene encodes CDR1 SGHRS and CDR2 YFSETQ. The CDR3 loop reads CASSDRDYTGELFF. The CDR3 DNA reads TGCGCCAGCAGTGACAGGGACTACACCGGGGAGCTGTTTTTT.

This chain joins TRBV19 and TRBJ1-6, with 9 positions matching TRBD1. There are 13 residues in the CDR3. Unmatched junction bases numbered 6, after V lost 5 bases and J lost 13 bases. Germline V lookup: CDR1 LNHDA, CDR2 SQIVND (reference sequence). Written as DNA, the CDR3 is TGTGCCAGTAGTCTGGGACAGGGACCTCCCCTCCACTTT. Translated: CASSLGQGPPLHF.

The chain carries TRBV15 and TRBJ2-5; weak D call: TRBD2 (6 bases). Germline V gene lookup returns CDR1 LNHNV and CDR2 YYDKDF (reference sequence). This CDR3 has 17 amino acids. Trimming cost V 0 bases and J 1 base, with 15 bases left between them. The CDR3 region is CATSRDQVVAVQETQYF. DNA of the CDR3: TGTGCCACCAGCAGAGATCAAGTGGTAGCGGTCCAAGAGACCCAGTACTTC.

The J gene is TRBJ1-3, the V gene TRBV6-4; D remains ambiguous. The CDR3 is 14 residues long. Trimming shortened V by 7 bases and J by 0 bases, and 10 bases separated the two germline ends. Looked up from germline, CDR1 is MRHNA and CDR2 is SNTAGT. CDR3 nucleotides: TGTGCCAGCAAATTCACGAGCTCTGGAAACACCATATATTTT. It translates to CASKFTSSGNTIYF.

A few counts support this clone. The rearrangement uses TRBV10-3 and TRBJ1-3, with TRBD1 identical over 7 bases. Per the germline V gene, CDR1 is ENHRY and CDR2 is SYGVKD. The CDR3 extends over 14 amino acids. The V and J ends lost 6 bases and 2 bases, in that order; junction bases with no gene match: 4. In DNA form, the CDR3 reads TGTGCCATCAGGGGACAGTCCACTGGAAACACCATATATTTT. Translation: CAIRGQSTGNTIYF.

This clone appeared a few times. This chain links TRBV30 with TRBJ2-2, with a possible D match to TRBD2 (6 bases). V was pared by 1 base and J by 6 bases, with 15 bases between. This CDR3 has 15 amino acids. Germline CDR1 reads GTSNPN; CDR2 reads SVGIG (reference sequence). The DNA for the CDR3 is TGTGCCTGGAGTGACCTAATGACTAGGGCCGGGGAGCTGTTTTTT. This gives the protein CAWSDLMTRAGELFF.

The chain is built from TRBV19 and TRBJ1-1, with D possibly TRBD1 on 6 matching bases. CDR1 is LNHDA, CDR2 SQIVND, per germline (reference sequence). CDR3 length: 14 residues. Trimming left V 11 bases short and J 1 base short, with 17 bases between. The CDR3: CAAVREGGNTEAFF. The CDR3 coding sequence is TGTGCCGCAGTCCGTGAAGGGGGGAACACTGAAGCTTTCTTT. Full variable domain (missing parts from reference TRBV19 and TRBJ1-1): DGGITQSPKYLFRKEGQNVTLSCEQNLNHDAMYWYRQDPGQGLRLIYYSQIVNDFQKGDIAEGYSVSREKKESFPLTVTSAQKNPTAFYLCAAVREGGNTEAFFGQGTRLTVV.

The V and J genes are TRBV6-5 and TRBJ1-2, with 10 bases aligning to TRBD1. Germline V gene sequence: CDR1 MNHEY, CDR2 SVGAGI. J was trimmed by 5 bases and V by 6 bases; bases with no gene match: 6. There are 14 residues in the CDR3. The DNA for the CDR3 is TGTGCCAGCAGACCAACGGACAGGGGGTATGGCTACACCTTC. It codes for CASRPTDRGYGYTF.

The rearrangement uses TRBV4-1 and TRBJ1-1; 7 bases agree with TRBD1. From germline, CDR1 is MGHRA and CDR2 YSYEKL. The CDR3 contains 16 residues. The trim removed 1 base at V and 10 bases at J, leaving 15 bases unmatched. Here the CDR3 reads CASSQVYVQGGPPAFF. CDR3 in DNA: TGCGCCAGCAGCCAAGTTTACGTCCAGGGGGGTCCACCAGCTTTCTTT.

The genes are TRBV9 and TRBJ2-1; perhaps TRBD1 as D (6 bases). CDR1 and CDR2 from the germline V gene are SGDLS and YYNGEE. The CDR3 totals 15 residues. V gave up 4 bases and J gave up 6 bases, with 17 bases separating them. Here the CDR3 reads CASSTPGTIANEQFF. DNA of the CDR3: TGTGCCAGCAGCACCCCCGGGACAATAGCCAATGAGCAGTTCTTC.

This chain links TRBV11-2 with TRBJ2-2; D is unresolved. The V gene lost 4 bases and the J gene lost 3 bases, with 12 bases spanning the gap. Germline CDR1 reads SGHAT; CDR2 reads FQNNGV. This CDR3 has 15 residues. CDR3 residues: CASSSATEYTGELFF. CDR3 coding DNA: TGTGCCAGCAGCTCGGCTACAGAGTACACCGGGGAGCTGTTTTTT.

The rearrangement joins TRBV19 to TRBJ2-2, with D possibly being TRBD1 (6 bases). The germline V gene encodes CDR1 LNHDA and CDR2 SQIVND (reference sequence). V lost 4 bases and J lost 4, with 13 bases in between. The CDR3 totals 15 residues. The CDR3 spells CASSTVQGSTGELFF. The DNA of the CDR3 is TGTGCCAGTAGTACCGTACAGGGATCCACCGGGGAGCTGTTTTTT.

This clone showed up many times. The chain is built from TRBV5-4 and TRBJ2-1; 9 nucleotides match TRBD2. V lost 4 bases and J lost 4; bases outside the gene matches: 6. This CDR3 contains 15 residues. Germline CDR1 SGHNT, CDR2 YYREEE (reference sequence). The CDR3 region is CASSVPSGAYNEQFF. In nucleotides, the CDR3 is TGTGCCAGCAGCGTCCCTAGCGGGGCTTACAATGAGCAGTTCTTC.

The V and J genes are TRBV5-1 and TRBJ2-3; 9 nucleotides match TRBD1. V lost 5 bases, J lost 5 bases, and 12 bases stayed unmatched. The CDR3 loop spans 16 amino acids. Germline assignment: CDR1 SGHRS and CDR2 YFSETQ. The CDR3 nucleotides read TGCGCCAGCAGGGATACAGGGGGCGCTTTTGTAGATACGCAGTATTTT. Protein: CASRDTGGAFVDTQYF.

The rearrangement uses TRBV14 and TRBJ2-3; D may be TRBD2 (5 bases). The CDR3 is 12 amino acids. Germline V lookup: CDR1 SGHDN, CDR2 FVKESK. The V end was cut by 2 bases, the J end by 6 bases, with 6 bases between. The chain's CDR3 is CASSQTRDTQYF. In DNA form, the CDR3 reads TGTGCCAGCAGCCAAACTAGGGATACGCAGTATTTT. Full variable domain (missing parts from reference TRBV14 and TRBJ2-3): EAGVTQFPSHSVIEKGQTVTLRCDPISGHDNLYWYRRVMGKEIKFLLHFVKESKQDESGMPNNRFLAERTGGTYSTLKVQPAELEDSGVYFCASSQTRDTQYFGPGTRLTVL.

The CDR3 bases are TGTGCCAGTAGTATAGATGAGAATAGCAATCAGCCCCAGCATTTT. This sequence encodes CASSIDENSNQPQHF. The J gene is TRBJ1-5, the V gene TRBV19, with D unresolved. Trimming pared 0 bases from V and 0 bases from J, leaving 6 bases between. This CDR3 region has 15 residues. Germline V gene data show CDR1 as LNHDA and CDR2 as SQIVND (reference sequence).

V is TRBV5-1 and J is TRBJ1-1; the D gene is possibly TRBD1 (5 bases). Germline lookup yields CDR1 SGHRS and CDR2 YFSETQ. The CDR3 spans 15 residues. V was clipped by 4 bases and J by 0 bases, with 13 bases between them. CDR3 residues: CASSRQGRLNTEAFF. In DNA form, the CDR3 reads TGCGCCAGCAGCCGGCAGGGCAGGCTGAACACTGAAGCTTTCTTT.

The chain has TRBV28 and TRBJ1-1, with 8 bases matching TRBD1. CDR1 and CDR2 from the germline V gene are MDHEN and SYDVKM. CDR3 length: 15 residues. V lost 4 bases and J lost 4; bases outside the gene matches: 8. CDR3 region: CASSSAGGVGTEAFF. Written as DNA, the CDR3 is TGTGCCAGCAGTTCGGCAGGGGGCGTCGGCACTGAAGCTTTCTTT.

This chain joins TRBV2 and TRBJ2-7, with 8 bases lining up with TRBD1. V gave up 1 base and J gave up 5 bases; unmatched junction bases: 7. The V gene's germline CDR1 is SNHLY and CDR2 FYNNEI. The CDR3 is 15 residues long. The CDR3, as DNA: TGTGCCAGCAGTGAAGGGGGGACAGGTGGCCACGAGCAGTACTTC. Protein sequence: CASSEGGTGGHEQYF.

The chain has TRBV5-4 and TRBJ2-1; D perhaps matches TRBD1 (7 bases). Trimming stripped 4 bases from V and 10 bases from J, with 15 bases between. CDR3 length: 13 residues. Germline-derived CDR1 and CDR2 are SGHNT and YYREEE (reference sequence). Here the CDR3 DNA reads TGTGCCAGCAGCAACAGGAGGGGGCAGGAGCAGTTCTTC. Encoded protein: CASSNRRGQEQFF.

CDR3 DNA: TGCGCCAGCAGCTTGATTGCGGACAGAACAGACCCCACCTATGGCTACACCTTC. It encodes CASSLIADRTDPTYGYTF. This sequence joins TRBV5-1 and TRBJ1-2; D might be TRBD1 (6 bases). The ends were cut back, 1 base at V and 4 bases at J, with 23 bases in the middle. CDR1 is SGHRS and CDR2 is YFSETQ in the germline V gene. The CDR3 is made up of 18 amino acids.

The CDR3 sequence: CASSARGPLEAFF. CDR3 nucleotides: TGTGCCAGCAGTGCCAGGGGGCCCCTAGAAGCTTTCTTT. The chain is built from TRBV25-1 and TRBJ1-1; 8 bases align to TRBD1. Trimming cost V 4 bases and J 8 bases; bases outside gene matches: 6. The CDR3 runs to 13 residues. Germline lookup yields CDR1 MGHDK and CDR2 SYGVNS.

This chain uses TRBV14 with TRBJ2-3; the D gene is possibly TRBD2 (6 bases). CDR1 is SGHDN and CDR2 is FVKESK in the germline V gene. V lost 0 bases to trimming and J lost 3 bases, with 13 bases between them. CDR3 length equals 16 residues. Here the CDR3 reads CASSQDAGIGTDTQYF. The CDR3 DNA reads as TGTGCCAGCAGCCAAGATGCGGGAATTGGGACAGATACGCAGTATTTT. Looking up the rest from reference TRBV14 and TRBJ2-3 gives the full variable domain: EAGVTQFPSHSVIEKGQTVTLRCDPISGHDNLYWYRRVMGKEIKFLLHFVKESKQDESGMPNNRFLAERTGGTYSTLKVQPAELEDSGVYFCASSQDAGIGTDTQYFGPGTRLTVL.

The CDR3 DNA reads TGTGCCAGCACACTAGGCGGATACGAGCAGTACTTC. This gives the protein CASTLGGYEQYF. The chain carries TRBV2 and TRBJ2-7; TRBD2 might be the D (5 bases). The CDR3 is made up of 12 amino acids. The V and J ends lost 7 bases and 4 bases respectively, with 11 bases between them. Germline V gene sequence: CDR1 SNHLY, CDR2 FYNNEI.

The chain uses TRBV2 and TRBJ1-5; tentative D call: TRBD1 (6 bases). Germline V gives CDR1 SNHLY, CDR2 FYNNEI. Deletions cut 4 bases from V and 7 bases from J, with 14 bases between. The CDR3 has 14 amino acids. The CDR3 region has the DNA TGTGCCAGCAGTGGGGCGGGGGCGGTACAGCCCCAGCATTTT. It yields the protein CASSGAGAVQPQHF. The complete variable domain, with remaining parts taken from reference TRBV2 and TRBJ1-5, reads EPEVTQTPSHQVTQMGQEVILRCVPISNHLYFYWYRQILGQKVEFLVSFYNNEISEKSEIFDDQFSVERPDGSNFTLKIRSTKLEDSAMYFCASSGAGAVQPQHFGDGTRLSIL.

V and J are TRBV7-2 and TRBJ2-3, with 8 bases lining up with TRBD2. CDR1 and CDR2 (germline): SGHTA, FQGNSA. CDR3 size: 18 residues. The ends lost 1 base at V and 0 bases at J; junction bases unmatched: 9. CDR3 amino acids: CASSLVLSRGGSTDTQYF. CDR3 nucleotide sequence: TGTGCCAGCAGCTTAGTTCTGTCCCGGGGGGGGAGCACAGATACGCAGTATTTT.

The gene calls are TRBV7-9 and TRBJ2-5; 13 bases agree with TRBD2. Germline CDR1 and CDR2: SEHNR and FQNEAQ (reference sequence). V was clipped by 6 bases and J by 5 bases; unmatched bases: 12. The CDR3 totals 17 residues. CDR3 coding DNA: TGTGCCAGCAGTTTTGGGACTAGCGGGACCCGGGGGGAGACCCAGTACTTC. Translated, it gives CASSFGTSGTRGETQYF.

This chain connects TRBV3-1 (or the pseudogene TRBV3-2) to TRBJ1-2; D not certain. V lost 0 bases and J lost 8, with 10 bases in between. Germline V gene sequence: CDR1 LGHDT, CDR2 YNNKEL (reference sequence). The CDR3 is 13 residues long. CDR3 in amino acids: CASSQDKRSGYTF. The CDR3 nucleotides are TGTGCCAGCAGCCAAGATAAACGGTCGGGCTACACCTTC.

The sample holds a few counts of this clone. The chain couples TRBV3-1 (or the pseudogene TRBV3-2) to TRBJ2-7; D remains ambiguous. The V gene lost 4 bases and the J gene lost 3 bases, with 10 bases spanning the gap. The CDR3 contains 13 residues. The germline CDR1 and CDR2 sequences are LGHDT and YNNKEL (reference sequence). The CDR3 nucleotides are TGTGCCAGCAGCCCTAGAAGTTTCTACGAGCAGTACTTC. It translates to CASSPRSFYEQYF.

The genes are TRBV11-2 and TRBJ2-1, with TRBD2 matching over 11 bases. CDR3 length equals 17 residues. J gave up 0 bases and V 4 bases, and 5 bases lay outside the gene matches. Germline V gives CDR1 SGHAT, CDR2 FQNNGV. CDR3 in amino acids: CASSSPTSGSSYNEQFF. The DNA for the CDR3 is TGTGCCAGCAGCTCGCCTACTAGCGGGAGCTCCTACAATGAGCAGTTCTTC.